Following are 30 T cell receptor beta chains from one sample sequenced in a study of CD8 T cells in ankylosing spondylitis. Study-level results: Made up of eight highly homologous variants, a TCR beta motif appeared characteristic of ankylosing spondylitis blood.

TCRdb passed the 5' RACE reads through MiXCR, listing each CDR3 protein once. This table holds some 200,000 distinct CDR3 sequences, 7% to 8% found once. Their antigen targets remain unknown. Sequencing was carried out using blood, either unsorted or a sorted T cell fraction (not recorded which). Receptors originate from a male donor with ankylosing spondylitis.

There are many counts of this clonotype. The rearrangement joins TRBV7-9 to TRBJ2-7; no clear D. V was trimmed by 5 bases and J by 5 bases, leaving 16 bases between them. Germline CDR1 and CDR2: SEHNR and FQNEAQ (reference sequence). The CDR3 has 14 amino acids. The CDR3: CASSPPRLPNEQYF. The CDR3 DNA reads as TGTGCCAGCAGCCCGCCGCGGCTACCCAACGAGCAGTACTTC.

At least ten counts were recorded for this clonotype. The genes are TRBV4-2 and TRBJ2-5; a weak D match, TRBD1 (6 bases). The CDR3 totals 13 residues. The germline gives CDR1 LGHNA, CDR2 YNFKEQ. The ends were cut back, 6 bases at V and 3 bases at J, with 11 bases in the middle. The CDR3 sequence: CASRGAGEETQYF. The CDR3 nucleotides are TGTGCCAGCAGGGGGGCAGGGGAAGAGACCCAGTACTTC.

The table lists this clonotype with many counts. The chain carries TRBV7-9 and TRBJ2-7, with TRBD1 identical over 9 bases. The CDR3 sequence is 15 residues long. J lost 6 bases, V lost 4 bases, and 10 bases had no gene match. The germline V gene has CDR1 SEHNR and CDR2 FQNEAQ (reference sequence). CDR3 loop: CASSSNDRGGFEQYF. The CDR3 region has the DNA TGTGCCAGCAGCTCAAATGACAGGGGGGGTTTCGAGCAGTACTTC.

This clonotype was recorded many times. This sequence joins TRBV10-3 and TRBJ2-2; D may correspond to TRBD1 or TRBD2 (5 bases each). The CDR3 is made up of 14 amino acids. Trimming removed 10 bases from V and 5 bases from J, with 17 bases in between. Per germline, CDR1 ENHRY and CDR2 SYGVKD. The CDR3 loop reads CATYGTGRTGELFF. The CDR3, as DNA: TGTGCCACCTATGGGACCGGCCGAACCGGGGAGCTGTTTTTT.

J is TRBJ2-7 and V is TRBV27; D might be TRBD1 (6 bases). Per germline, CDR1 MNHEY and CDR2 SMNVEV (reference sequence). This CDR3 region has 12 residues. The V gene lost 7 bases and the J gene lost 5 bases, with 12 bases spanning the gap. CDR3 sequence (DNA): TGTGCCAGCAAACAGGGCATTAACGAGCAGTACTTC. Translating gives CASKQGINEQYF.

This clonotype was seen more than once but under ten times. The V gene is TRBV2, the J gene TRBJ2-7; D may correspond to TRBD1 or TRBD2 (6 bases each). V was trimmed by 6 bases and J by 1 base, leaving 16 bases between them. Germline lookup yields CDR1 SNHLY and CDR2 FYNNEI. CDR3 size: 15 residues. The CDR3 loop reads CASREGTPVSYEQYF. CDR3 nucleotides: TGTGCCAGCAGGGAGGGGACACCCGTGTCCTACGAGCAGTACTTC.

The chain combines TRBV5-1 with TRBJ2-1, with D perhaps matching TRBD2 (6 bases). The CDR3 totals 12 residues. V gave up 5 bases and J gave up 9 bases, with 12 bases separating them. Germline CDR1 reads SGHRS; CDR2 reads YFSETQ. The DNA for the CDR3 is TGCGCCAGCAGAAGCCCCGGGGGTGAGCAGTTCTTC. This gives the protein CASRSPGGEQFF. The entire variable domain, with the rest obtained from reference TRBV5-1 and TRBJ2-1, is as follows: KAGVTQTPRYLIKTRGQQVTLSCSPISGHRSVSWYQQTPGQGLQFLFEYFSETQRNKGNFPGRFSGRQFSNSRSEMNVSTLELGDSALYLCASRSPGGEQFFGPGTRLTVL.

This clonotype was seen only a few times. This chain links TRBV9 with TRBJ2-1; possible D gene TRBD2, 6 bases. From germline, CDR1 is SGDLS and CDR2 YYNGEE. The CDR3 runs to 16 residues. Trimming took 0 bases from V and 0 from J, leaving 10 bases between them. The CDR3 sequence is CASSVVEGSSYNEQFF. The CDR3 nucleotides read TGTGCCAGCAGCGTAGTGGAGGGGAGCTCCTACAATGAGCAGTTCTTC. The variable domain in full, completed from reference TRBV9 and TRBJ2-1, reads DSGVTQTPKHLITATGQRVTLRCSPRSGDLSVYWYQQSLDQGLQFLIQYYNGEERAKGNILERFSAQQFPDLHSELNLSSLELGDSALYFCASSVVEGSSYNEQFFGPGTRLTVL.

Ten or more counts support this clonotype. The chain uses TRBV7-9 and TRBJ2-3; no reliable D call. V gave up 8 bases and J gave up 0 bases, with 15 bases separating them. The CDR3 covers 15 residues. Germline V gives CDR1 SEHNR, CDR2 FQNEAQ (reference sequence). The CDR3: CASELLVTSTDTQYF. The CDR3 DNA follows: TGTGCCAGCGAGCTTCTCGTAACTAGCACAGATACGCAGTATTTT.

This clonotype has more than one count but fewer than ten. The chain employs TRBV4-3 and TRBJ1-1; D unclear. With 1 base removed from V and 3 bases from J, the gap between germline ends came to 12 bases. Germline V gene lookup returns CDR1 LGHNA and CDR2 YSLEER. This CDR3 contains 15 residues. The CDR3 DNA sequence: TGCGCCAGCAGCCAAGGGGCAGGAGGATACACTGAAGCTTTCTTT. This translates into CASSQGAGGYTEAFF.

This clonotype was detected many times. The V call is TRBV4-2, the J call TRBJ2-7; D perhaps matches TRBD1 (6 bases). CDR1 and CDR2 from the germline V gene are LGHNA and YNFKEQ. CDR3 size: 18 residues. The V end was cut by 1 base, the J end by 3 bases, with 22 bases between. The CDR3 reads CASSQGQGKVGLNYEQYF. The CDR3 bases are TGTGCCAGCAGCCAAGGGCAGGGGAAGGTGGGCCTTAACTACGAGCAGTACTTC.

Many counts were recorded for this clonotype. V gene TRBV28 combines with J gene TRBJ2-7; D remains ambiguous. Germline-derived CDR1 and CDR2 are MDHEN and SYDVKM. The CDR3 consists of 12 residues. V was clipped by 6 bases and J by 9 bases, with 15 bases between them. Here the CDR3 reads CASRPHKAGQYF. In nucleotides, the CDR3 is TGTGCCAGCAGACCACACAAAGCCGGGCAGTACTTC.

This chain links TRBV4-2 with TRBJ2-7, with 9 bases matching TRBD1. CDR1 and CDR2 from the germline V gene are LGHNA and YNFKEQ. CDR3 length equals 14 residues. V shed 0 bases and J 3 bases; nucleotides not matched to a gene: 0. CDR3 in amino acids: CASSQEGQGYEQYF. The DNA of the CDR3 is TGTGCCAGCAGCCAAGAGGGACAGGGCTACGAGCAGTACTTC.

This clonotype was picked up many times. The rearrangement joins TRBV5-1 to TRBJ1-1; no firm D call. The germline V gene has CDR1 SGHRS and CDR2 YFSETQ. There are 15 residues in the CDR3. Trimming removed 0 bases from V and 0 bases from J, with 9 bases in between. This chain's CDR3 is CASSLVRAMNTEAFF. DNA for the CDR3: TGCGCCAGCAGCTTGGTTCGGGCCATGAACACTGAAGCTTTCTTT.

This clonotype has at least ten counts. This chain links TRBV29-1 with TRBJ1-2; unclear D gene. The CDR3 loop spans 10 amino acids. CDR1 and CDR2 (germline): SQVTM, ANQGSEA. V lost 7 bases to trimming and J lost 6 bases, with 9 bases between them. This chain's CDR3 is CSAEENGYTF. The CDR3 nucleotides are TGCAGCGCCGAAGAGAATGGCTACACCTTC.

In this sample, this clonotype turned up a few times. The chain is built from TRBV5-5 and TRBJ1-5; 8 nucleotides align to TRBD1. From germline, CDR1 is SGHKS and CDR2 YYEKEE (reference sequence). This CDR3 comprises 14 residues. V dropped 4 bases and J dropped 8; count of bases not matched to a gene: 8. The CDR3 coding sequence is TGTGCCAGCAGCACGAATCGACAGGGGAAGCCCCAGCATTTT. This codes for CASSTNRQGKPQHF.

CDR3 DNA: TGTGCCATGGGCCCAGGGGAAAGCTCCTACGAGCAGTACTTC. Protein: CAMGPGESSYEQYF. V and J are TRBV5-6 and TRBJ2-7; perhaps TRBD1 as D (6 bases). The CDR3 is 14 amino acids. From germline, CDR1 is SGHDT and CDR2 YYEEEE. The germline V and J ends were trimmed by 9 bases and 0 bases, with 16 bases remaining between them.

The chain uses TRBV13 and TRBJ1-1; the D gene is possibly TRBD1 (5 bases). Germline values: CDR1 PRHDT, CDR2 FYEKMQ (reference sequence). V was trimmed by 5 bases and J by 1 base, leaving 11 bases between them. This CDR3 region has 14 residues. The CDR3 DNA reads as TGTGCCAGCAGCCGGGGCAGGAAGAACACTGAAGCTTTCTTT. Its translation is CASSRGRKNTEAFF.

This clonotype showed up just a few times. This rearrangement joins TRBV5-1 to TRBJ2-7, with D hard to call. This CDR3 contains 13 residues. Germline V gene lookup returns CDR1 SGHRS and CDR2 YFSETQ. V lost 4 bases and J lost 4, with 12 bases in between. Written as DNA, the CDR3 is TGCGCCAGCAGCAGCCGGGTGGGTTACGAGCAGTACTTC. Its translation is CASSSRVGYEQYF.

This clonotype was counted ten times or more. Here the CDR3 DNA reads TGTGCCACCAGCAGAGGAAGGGTTCAGTACTTC. Translated: CATSRGRVQYF. The V and J genes are TRBV15 and TRBJ2-4; D not resolved. V lost 1 base to trimming and J lost 11 bases, with 6 bases between them. Germline loops: CDR1 LNHNV, CDR2 YYDKDF (reference sequence). The CDR3 is 11 residues long.

Ten or more counts support this clonotype. The genes are TRBV27 and TRBJ1-1, with TRBD1 identical over 10 bases. The CDR3 covers 14 residues. Germline trimming cut 0 bases from V and 10 bases from J; bases unmatched to any gene: 5. The germline gives CDR1 MNHEY, CDR2 SMNVEV (reference sequence). The CDR3 sequence is CASSLSGTGARAFF. The DNA for the CDR3 is TGTGCCAGCAGTTTATCCGGGACAGGGGCGAGAGCTTTCTTT.

In this sample, this clonotype turned up many times. This chain connects TRBV5-1 to TRBJ1-1; 9 bases are a match to TRBD1. This CDR3 is built from 14 residues. The junction had 6 bases not matched to a gene; V was cut back by 1 base and J by 8 bases. The germline gives CDR1 SGHRS, CDR2 YFSETQ. This chain's CDR3 is CASSLLSGQGEAFF. The CDR3 DNA reads as TGCGCCAGCAGCTTGTTGTCTGGACAGGGGGAAGCTTTCTTT.

Ten or more counts support this clonotype. V is TRBV4-1 and J is TRBJ2-7; weak D call: TRBD2 (5 bases). CDR1 is MGHRA and CDR2 is YSYEKL in the germline V gene. The V end lost 5 bases, the J end lost 2 bases, and 16 bases lay between the germline ends. The CDR3 totals 15 residues. The CDR3 spells CASSAGTDYPYEQYF. CDR3 DNA sequence: TGCGCCAGCAGCGCAGGAACAGACTATCCCTACGAGCAGTACTTC.

Many counts were recorded for this clonotype. The chain employs TRBV28 and TRBJ2-6, with 10 nucleotides matching TRBD2. Germline V gene lookup returns CDR1 MDHEN and CDR2 SYDVKM. With 2 bases clipped from V and 2 bases from J, the junction kept 3 bases outside the gene matches. This CDR3 contains 17 residues. CDR3 DNA: TGTGCCAGCAGTTTACTAGCGGGAGACACTGGGGCCAACGTCCTGACTTTC. Residues: CASSLLAGDTGANVLTF.

V usage is TRBV14 and J usage is TRBJ2-6, with no clear D. The germline V gene encodes CDR1 SGHDN and CDR2 FVKESK. V was trimmed by 2 bases and J by 0 bases, leaving 5 bases between them. The CDR3 spans 15 residues. The CDR3 is CASSQWGSGANVLTF. In nucleotides, the CDR3 is TGTGCCAGCAGCCAATGGGGCTCTGGGGCCAACGTCCTGACTTTC.

This chain links TRBV10-3 with TRBJ1-2; D is unresolved. V was shortened by 11 bases and J by 2 bases, with 12 bases between the two germline ends. Germline V gene sequence: CDR1 ENHRY, CDR2 SYGVKD. The CDR3 loop spans 12 amino acids. The DNA for the CDR3 is TGTGCCTGGTGGGCCCCGAACTATGGCTACACCTTC. It specifies CAWWAPNYGYTF.

This clonotype appeared once. The rearrangement links TRBV10-2 to TRBJ2-7; 10 nucleotides agree with TRBD2. The CDR3 runs to 14 residues. V trimming: 4 bases; J trimming: 6 bases; junction bases outside the gene matches: 6. The germline CDR1 and CDR2 sequences are WSHSY and SAAADI. The DNA for the CDR3 is TGCGCCAGCAGTGTGGCTAGCGGGAGCTCCGAGCAGTACTTC. This encodes CASSVASGSSEQYF.

This clonotype came up many times. V and J are TRBV4-3 and TRBJ1-3; D not resolved. V lost 0 bases and J lost 2, with 14 bases in between. Germline assignment: CDR1 LGHNA and CDR2 YSLEER. The CDR3 spans 17 residues. Here the CDR3 reads CASSQDLWQDAGNTIYF. The CDR3 DNA reads as TGCGCCAGCAGCCAAGATTTGTGGCAGGACGCTGGAAACACCATATATTTT.

This clonotype was recorded at least ten times. V and J are TRBV9 and TRBJ1-3; no reliable D call. Germline CDR1 SGDLS, CDR2 YYNGEE. Between the trimmed V and J ends, which lost 0 bases and 4 bases, there was a span of 14 bases. The CDR3 extends over 16 amino acids. The CDR3 DNA is TGTGCCAGCAGCGTAGCTGGTTCCTTCGGAGGAAACACCATATATTTT. Residues: CASSVAGSFGGNTIYF.

This clonotype was counted between two and nine times. V is TRBV4-3 and J is TRBJ1-5; D is ambiguous. V lost 0 bases and J 5 bases, leaving 8 bases between the germline ends. This CDR3 has 14 residues. From germline, CDR1 is LGHNA and CDR2 YSLEER. In DNA, the CDR3 is TGCGCCAGCAGCCAAGATGTTAAGGATCAGCCCCAGCATTTT. Its protein product is CASSQDVKDQPQHF.